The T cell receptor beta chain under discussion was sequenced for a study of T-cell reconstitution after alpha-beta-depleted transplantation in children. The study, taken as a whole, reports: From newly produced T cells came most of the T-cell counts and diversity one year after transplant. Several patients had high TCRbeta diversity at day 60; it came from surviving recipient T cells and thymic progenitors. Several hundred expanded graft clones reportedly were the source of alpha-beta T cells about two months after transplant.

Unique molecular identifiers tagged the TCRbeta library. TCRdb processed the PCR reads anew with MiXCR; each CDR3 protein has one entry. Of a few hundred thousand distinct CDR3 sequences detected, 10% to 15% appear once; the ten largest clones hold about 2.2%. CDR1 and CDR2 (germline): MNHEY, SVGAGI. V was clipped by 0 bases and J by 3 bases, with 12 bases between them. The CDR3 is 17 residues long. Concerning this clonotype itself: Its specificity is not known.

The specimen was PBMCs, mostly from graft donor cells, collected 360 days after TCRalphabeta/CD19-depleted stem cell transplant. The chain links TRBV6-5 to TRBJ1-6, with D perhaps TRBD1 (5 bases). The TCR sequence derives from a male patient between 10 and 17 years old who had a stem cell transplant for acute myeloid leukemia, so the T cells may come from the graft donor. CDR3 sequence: CASSYSADSSYNSPLHF. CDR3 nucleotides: TGTGCCAGCAGTTACTCGGCCGACAGTAGCTATAATTCACCCCTCCACTTT.